This TCR beta chain emerged from a study of T cell repertoires in cytomegalovirus infection. About the study: Indications came from public TCR beta signatures; they pointed to CMV infection and to a matching HLA type.

This clonotype was seen repeatedly, ten times or more. The antigen remains undetermined. Whole-study findings and limits: Cumulated frequencies of public TCR beta families served to identify carriers of CMV plus the relevant HLA. HLA-C-restricted CMV-specific TCR beta clonotypes prevailed in the ex vivo response.

CDR1 is SGHTA and CDR2 is FQGNSA in the germline V gene. The CDR3 totals 16 residues. The V and J ends lost 5 bases and 4 bases respectively, with 18 bases between them. TCRdb independently ran MiXCR on the reads; one entry per CDR3 protein. The sample yields about 140,000 distinct CDR3 sequences, about 6% seen once. The TCR was taken from a human donor in good health (CMV status not recorded). Some clones in this sample may be carry-over from other donors' samples. The chain uses TRBV7-2 and TRBJ1-3; possible D gene TRBD1, 6 bases. Sample: PBMCs. The CDR3 here is CASSRPPGEAGNTIYF. CDR3 bases: TGTGCCAGCAGCCGACCCCCAGGGGAAGCAGGAAACACCATATATTTT. The whole variable domain, filled in from reference TRBV7-2 and TRBJ1-3, reads GAGVSQSPSNKVTEKGKDVELRCDPISGHTALYWYRQSLGQGLEFLIYFQGNSAPDKSGLPSDRFSAERTGGSVSTLTIQRTQQEDSAVYLCASSRPPGEAGNTIYFGEGSWLTVV.